Each of the 25 T cell receptor beta chains below was sequenced from the same sample in a study of cytomegalovirus exposure and HLA in healthy donors. PCR amplification relied on 60 Vbeta primers (plus 13 Jbeta primers). This table comes from immunoSEQ multiplex PCR, and its TCRdb copy is limited to in-frame clones, with some not included. The table records 150,000 to 200,000 clones, around 82% of them present only once. Sample: PBMCs. These receptor sequences come from a woman in her 30s in good health and CMV-seropositive.

This clone was seen only once. The rearrangement joins TRBV10-1 to TRBJ2-5, with D tentatively TRBD2 (5 bases). The CDR3 is 14 amino acids. Trimming took off 3 bases at V and 4 bases at J, with 12 bases between the two ends. Germline V gene sequence: CDR1 WNHNN, CDR2 SYGVQD (reference sequence). For the CDR3, the DNA is TGCGCCAGCAGTGACAAGGGTGAGGGAGAGACCCAGTACTTC. It codes for CASSDKGEGETQYF.

The chain has TRBV4-2 and TRBJ2-2; D gene ambiguous. The CDR3 has 16 amino acids. Trimming took off 4 bases at V and 2 bases at J, with 14 bases between the two ends. Germline V CDR1 and CDR2: LGHNA, YNFKEQ. The CDR3 region is CASSPTEHTNTGELFF. The CDR3 DNA reads TGTGCCAGCAGCCCCACGGAGCACACCAACACCGGGGAGCTGTTTTTT.

The J gene is TRBJ1-5, the V gene TRBV9, with TRBD1 as a possible D gene (6 bases). Between the trimmed V and J ends, which lost 3 bases and 2 bases, there was a span of 12 bases. The CDR3 covers 15 residues. In germline, CDR1 is SGDLS, CDR2 YYNGEE. For the CDR3, the DNA is TGTGCCAGCAGCGCCGGACAGACCCGCAATCAGCCCCAGCATTTT. Translated, it gives CASSAGQTRNQPQHF.

In this sample, this clone turned up a few times. The chain combines TRBV7-2 with TRBJ2-1; 9 positions agree with TRBD2. The ends lost 3 bases at V and 9 bases at J; junction bases unmatched: 6. This CDR3 has 14 amino acids. The germline V gene has CDR1 SGHTA and CDR2 FQGNSA. The CDR3 nucleotides are TGTGCCAGCAGCTTCCAGCGGGGGGAGGGTGAGCAGTTCTTC. As protein: CASSFQRGEGEQFF.

The CDR3 nucleotides are TGTGCCAGCAGCTTAGAAGAGGGAAACTATGGCTACACCTTC. This encodes CASSLEEGNYGYTF. The chain has TRBV7-2 and TRBJ1-2; no reliable D call. Trimming pared 1 base from V and 2 bases from J, leaving 8 bases between. This CDR3 comprises 14 residues. Germline V CDR1 and CDR2: SGHTA, FQGNSA.

The chain has TRBV6-1 and TRBJ2-5; 12 bases map to TRBD1. V shed 6 bases and J 6 bases; nucleotides not matched to a gene: 5. In germline, CDR1 is MNHNS, CDR2 SASEGT. The CDR3 runs 14 residues. The CDR3, as DNA: TGTGCCAGCAGCCCGGGACAGGGGGCGAAGACCCAGTACTTC. This gives the protein CASSPGQGAKTQYF.

The CDR3 loop reads CASSDSWSSYNEQFF. Written as DNA, the CDR3 is TGTGCCAGCAGTGACAGTTGGAGCTCCTACAATGAGCAGTTCTTC. The chain is built from TRBV2 and TRBJ2-1, with D unresolved. This CDR3 region has 15 residues. Per germline, CDR1 SNHLY and CDR2 FYNNEI. V lost 3 bases to trimming and J lost 0 bases, with 9 bases between them.

This sequence joins TRBV5-1 and TRBJ1-1; no clear D. Germline V CDR1 and CDR2: SGHRS, YFSETQ. The germline V and J ends were trimmed by 6 bases and 1 base, with 13 bases remaining between them. The CDR3 consists of 14 residues. The CDR3: CASTPSWANTEAFF. The CDR3 DNA sequence: TGCGCCAGCACCCCCTCCTGGGCGAACACTGAAGCTTTCTTT. Full variable domain (outside the CDR3, taken from reference TRBV5-1 and TRBJ1-1): KAGVTQTPRYLIKTRGQQVTLSCSPISGHRSVSWYQQTPGQGLQFLFEYFSETQRNKGNFPGRFSGRQFSNSRSEMNVSTLELGDSALYLCASTPSWANTEAFFGQGTRLTVV.

The chain joins TRBV28 to TRBJ1-5; 7 bases match TRBD1. The J segment lost 1 base and the V segment lost 1 base, leaving 10 bases of the junction unmatched. The germline V gene encodes CDR1 MDHEN and CDR2 SYDVKM. This CDR3 contains 18 residues. This CDR3 reads CASSLSPWTGGSNQPQHF. The DNA of the CDR3 is TGTGCCAGCAGTTTATCGCCTTGGACAGGAGGAAGCAATCAGCCCCAGCATTTT.

This chain links TRBV7-2 with TRBJ1-6; TRBD1 might be the D (5 bases). The V end lost 5 bases, the J end lost 7 bases, and 21 bases lay between the germline ends. This CDR3 comprises 17 residues. Germline V gene lookup returns CDR1 SGHTA and CDR2 FQGNSA. The CDR3 loop is CASSIQRDSWGNSPLHF. The CDR3 bases are TGTGCCAGCAGCATTCAACGGGACTCCTGGGGCAATTCACCCCTCCACTTT.

The gene calls are TRBV10-3 and TRBJ2-3, with 10 nucleotides matching TRBD2. CDR3 length equals 16 residues. CDR1 and CDR2 from the germline V gene are ENHRY and SYGVKD. J lost 4 bases, V lost 7 bases, and 11 bases had no gene match. CDR3 residues: CAITTRSGGAPDTQYF. The DNA for the CDR3 is TGTGCCATCACCACCAGGAGCGGGGGGGCCCCAGATACGCAGTATTTT.

A few counts support this clone. The chain joins TRBV2 to TRBJ1-5; perhaps TRBD1 as D (6 bases). The germline gives CDR1 SNHLY, CDR2 FYNNEI. Trimming shortened V by 4 bases and J by 3 bases, and 13 bases separated the two germline ends. The CDR3 is 15 residues long. CDR3: CASSAKTGTNQPQHF. Here the CDR3 DNA reads TGTGCCAGCAGTGCTAAAACAGGGACCAATCAGCCCCAGCATTTT. Combining the CDR3 with reference TRBV2 and TRBJ1-5 gives the whole variable domain EPEVTQTPSHQVTQMGQEVILRCVPISNHLYFYWYRQILGQKVEFLVSFYNNEISEKSEIFDDQFSVERPDGSNFTLKIRSTKLEDSAMYFCASSAKTGTNQPQHFGDGTRLSIL.

The chain combines TRBV6-1 with TRBJ1-1; 7 bases are shared with TRBD1. The CDR3 has 15 residues. Germline-derived CDR1 and CDR2 are MNHNS and SASEGT. After removal of 7 bases from V and 1 base from J, the junction contained 9 bases not matched to a gene. The CDR3 is CASMGGQAGNTEAFF. The CDR3 nucleotides read TGTGCCAGCATGGGAGGACAGGCGGGGAACACTGAAGCTTTCTTT.

The genes are TRBV5-1 and TRBJ2-5, with TRBD2 matching 8 bases. The junction had 3 bases not matched to a gene; V was cut back by 6 bases and J by 5 bases. This CDR3 region has 12 residues. Germline V gene sequence: CDR1 SGHRS, CDR2 YFSETQ. The CDR3 is CASKTSEETQYF. The CDR3 bases are TGCGCCAGCAAGACTAGCGAGGAGACCCAGTACTTC.

The chain has TRBV7-9 and TRBJ2-7, with D maybe TRBD2 (5 bases). V was trimmed by 3 bases and J by 3 bases, leaving 9 bases between them. Germline values: CDR1 SEHNR, CDR2 FQNEAQ (reference sequence). The CDR3 sequence is 13 residues long. CDR3 nucleotide sequence: TGTGCCAGCAGCTTCGGACGGGACTACGAGCAGTACTTC. Translated: CASSFGRDYEQYF.

This clone was seen just once. The chain has TRBV6-6 and TRBJ2-2, with TRBD1 identical over 10 bases. This CDR3 has 15 residues. The junction had 7 bases not matched to a gene; V was cut back by 7 bases and J by 5 bases. CDR1 MNHNY and CDR2 SVGAGI come from the germline V gene (reference sequence). The CDR3 spells CASTDRGQRTGELFF. Written as DNA, the CDR3 is TGTGCCAGCACCGACAGGGGGCAACGGACCGGGGAGCTGTTTTTT.

CDR3 in DNA: TGCGCCAGCAGCCAAGAGGGGGCGACTAACTATGGCTACACCTTC. It specifies CASSQEGATNYGYTF. The chain combines TRBV4-1 with TRBJ1-2; D is possibly TRBD1 (6 bases). Germline V CDR1 and CDR2: MGHRA, YSYEKL. Trimming removed 0 bases from V and 0 bases from J, with 8 bases in between. CDR3 length equals 15 residues.

This chain joins TRBV5-1 and TRBJ2-1; D possibly corresponds to TRBD1 (6 bases). Trimming took 6 bases from V and 6 from J, leaving 13 bases between them. CDR3 length: 13 residues. The germline gives CDR1 SGHRS, CDR2 YFSETQ. The CDR3 loop is CASNRQELNEQFF. The CDR3 DNA follows: TGCGCCAGCAACAGACAGGAGCTCAATGAGCAGTTCTTC. The whole variable domain, remainder taken from reference TRBV5-1 and TRBJ2-1, is KAGVTQTPRYLIKTRGQQVTLSCSPISGHRSVSWYQQTPGQGLQFLFEYFSETQRNKGNFPGRFSGRQFSNSRSEMNVSTLELGDSALYLCASNRQELNEQFFGPGTRLTVL.

The rearrangement uses TRBV11-3 and TRBJ2-7; 10 bases are a match to TRBD1. The CDR3 is 15 amino acids. Germline CDR1 reads SGHNT; CDR2 reads YENEEA. Trimming took 4 bases from V and 4 from J; bases not matched to a gene: 7. The CDR3 nucleotides read TGTGCCAGCAGCTCCCCAGGGACAGGGGATTACGAGCAGTACTTC. This translates into CASSSPGTGDYEQYF.

This clone has just one count. The chain couples TRBV21-1 to TRBJ1-1; the table calls TRBD1, which could not be checked here. TRBV21-1 is noted as a pseudogene. This CDR3 spans 19 amino acids. CDR3 sequence: CASSKAQSSSAPQITEAFF. CDR3 DNA sequence: TGTGCCAGCAGCAAAGCACAGTCCTCAAGTGCACCCCAAATCACTGAAGCTTTCTTT.

In its sample, this clone was seen once. The rearrangement uses TRBV7-2 and TRBJ1-2; TRBD1 matches at 7 bases. V lost 7 bases to trimming and J lost 2 bases; unmatched junction nucleotides: 7. Germline V gene data show CDR1 as SGHTA and CDR2 as FQGNSA. The length of the CDR3 is 14 residues. This CDR3 is CASTPSRGNYGYTF. DNA of the CDR3: TGTGCCAGCACCCCCTCCAGGGGGAACTATGGCTACACCTTC.

This clone was seen only a few times. The V and J genes are TRBV6-6 and TRBJ1-2, with D possibly matching TRBD1 (5 bases). V lost 9 bases, J lost 5 bases, and 10 bases lay in between. The germline gives CDR1 MNHNY, CDR2 SVGAGI (reference sequence). The CDR3 extends over 11 amino acids. In DNA, the CDR3 is TGTGCCAGTTTCGGGGGGTATGGCTACACCTTC. This sequence encodes CASFGGYGYTF.

V usage is TRBV4-3 and J usage is TRBJ2-1; weak D call: TRBD2 (5 bases). The CDR3 has 15 residues. With 0 bases removed from V and 4 bases from J, the gap between germline ends came to 10 bases. CDR1 and CDR2 from the germline V gene are LGHNA and YSLEER. DNA for the CDR3: TGCGCCAGCAGCCAAGATGCGGACTTGTACAATGAGCAGTTCTTC. Its protein is CASSQDADLYNEQFF.

The V gene is TRBV11-3, the J gene TRBJ1-2; D is possibly TRBD1 (6 bases). Trimming left V 5 bases short and J 5 bases short, with 21 bases between. CDR3 length: 16 residues. The germline V gene encodes CDR1 SGHNT and CDR2 YENEEA. This CDR3 is CASSPGGVAGVYGYTF. The CDR3 bases are TGTGCCAGCAGCCCGGGAGGGGTGGCAGGGGTTTATGGCTACACCTTC.

The chain recombines TRBV7-3 with TRBJ2-1, with D tentatively TRBD2 (5 bases). The CDR3 length is 14 residues. The germline gives CDR1 SGHTA, CDR2 FQGTGA. V was cut by 5 bases and J by 3 bases, with 11 bases left in between. The CDR3 bases are TGTGCCAGCAGCCGAAGCCGGGACTACAATGAGCAGTTCTTC. Translating it yields CASSRSRDYNEQFF.